Following are 21 T cell receptor beta chains from one sample sequenced in a study of blood T cell repertoires in COVID-19. Libraries were prepared by immunoSEQ multiplex PCR; TCRdb keeps only in-frame clonotypes and omits some of them. The table shows fewer than 300,000 clones, with approximately 85% occurring only once. Sequencing used peripheral blood. The source of these receptors is a woman in her twenties or thirties with acute or convalescent COVID-19.

J is TRBJ2-1 and V is TRBV7-2; 12 bases agree with TRBD2. Germline CDR1 and CDR2: SGHTA and FQGNSA. The length of the CDR3 is 15 residues. Trimming cost V 4 bases and J 8 bases; bases outside gene matches: 6. The CDR3 spells CASSSTSGRKDEQFF. The CDR3 coding sequence is TGTGCCAGCAGCTCAACTAGCGGGAGGAAGGATGAGCAGTTCTTC.

The chain couples TRBV5-1 to TRBJ2-1; TRBD2 is a possible D gene (5 bases). The CDR3 is 13 residues long. Germline CDR1 SGHRS, CDR2 YFSETQ. Trimming removed 6 bases at V and 9 bases at J, with 16 bases between. The CDR3 is CASIWVARSEQFF. CDR3 sequence (DNA): TGCGCCAGCATTTGGGTAGCGCGCAGTGAGCAGTTCTTC.

The chain joins TRBV5-4 to TRBJ2-1; weak D call: TRBD2 (7 bases). Germline CDR1 SGHNT, CDR2 YYREEE (reference sequence). With 4 bases removed from V and 5 bases from J, the gap between germline ends came to 16 bases. The CDR3 is made up of 15 amino acids. Written as DNA, the CDR3 is TGTGCCAGCAGCCGGGGGGCGGGAGTGAACAATGAGCAGTTCTTC. This sequence encodes CASSRGAGVNNEQFF.

The gene calls are TRBV5-1 and TRBJ2-5, with TRBD1 identical over 7 bases. The CDR3 is made up of 15 amino acids. Per the germline V gene, CDR1 is SGHRS and CDR2 is YFSETQ. The V segment lost 5 bases and the J segment 0 bases; nucleotides outside the gene matches: 7. The CDR3 sequence: CASSDGQAYQETQYF. The CDR3 DNA sequence: TGCGCCAGCAGTGATGGACAGGCGTACCAAGAGACCCAGTACTTC. Combining the CDR3 with reference TRBV5-1 and TRBJ2-5 gives the whole variable domain KAGVTQTPRYLIKTRGQQVTLSCSPISGHRSVSWYQQTPGQGLQFLFEYFSETQRNKGNFPGRFSGRQFSNSRSEMNVSTLELGDSALYLCASSDGQAYQETQYFGPGTRLLVL.

The chain recombines TRBV5-5 with TRBJ2-1; 7 nucleotides match TRBD2. The CDR3 contains 16 residues. V was clipped by 4 bases and J by 4 bases; unmatched bases: 11. CDR1 and CDR2 (germline): SGHKS, YYEKEE (reference sequence). The CDR3 DNA reads TGTGCCAGCAGCCGCAACACGGGGGGAAGGTACAATGAGCAGTTCTTC. It codes for CASSRNTGGRYNEQFF.

The chain uses TRBV6-2 or TRBV6-3 and TRBJ2-1; 9 nucleotides agree with TRBD1. Germline loops: CDR1 MNHEY, CDR2 SVGEGT. V lost 5 bases and J lost 7; bases outside the gene matches: 6. CDR3 length: 14 residues. CDR3 in DNA: TGTGCCAGCAGTGGGGACAGGGCGGAAAATGAGCAGTTCTTC. Its translation is CASSGDRAENEQFF.

This chain uses TRBV11-3 with TRBJ2-7; D is unclear. Germline-derived CDR1 and CDR2 are SGHNT and YENEEA. The germline V and J ends were trimmed by 1 base and 3 bases, with 10 bases remaining between them. This CDR3 has 14 residues. The chain's CDR3 is CASSLAGPNYEQYF. The CDR3 DNA sequence: TGTGCCAGCAGCTTAGCGGGTCCAAACTACGAGCAGTACTTC.

The rearrangement links TRBV6-4 to TRBJ1-2; D is perhaps TRBD1 (6 bases). V was cut by 0 bases and J by 4 bases, with 12 bases left in between. There are 15 residues in the CDR3. Germline-derived CDR1 and CDR2 are MRHNA and SNTAGT. In DNA form, the CDR3 reads TGTGCCAGCAGTGACTCCGGGGGGCCCATCTATGGCTACACCTTC. Translated: CASSDSGGPIYGYTF.

This chain joins TRBV7-2 and TRBJ2-1, with TRBD2 as a possible D gene (7 bases). Trimming removed 1 base at V and 0 bases at J, with 16 bases between. Germline-derived CDR1 and CDR2 are SGHTA and FQGNSA. This CDR3 is built from 18 residues. The CDR3 loop reads CASSLVGGASSSYNEQFF. CDR3 sequence (DNA): TGTGCCAGCAGCTTAGTAGGGGGGGCCTCGAGCTCCTACAATGAGCAGTTCTTC.

This chain joins TRBV6-6 and TRBJ1-5, with 10 bases fitting TRBD1. From germline, CDR1 is MNHNY and CDR2 SVGAGI (reference sequence). V shed 5 bases and J 2 bases; nucleotides not matched to a gene: 9. The CDR3 spans 17 residues. CDR3 protein: CASSPGTGVYGNQPQHF. The CDR3 coding sequence is TGTGCCAGCAGTCCCGGGACAGGGGTTTATGGCAATCAGCCCCAGCATTTT.

The rearrangement uses TRBV24-1 and TRBJ2-1, with 11 bases lining up with TRBD2. The CDR3 sequence is 16 residues long. With 2 bases clipped from V and 7 bases from J, the junction kept 6 bases outside the gene matches. Germline loops: CDR1 KGHDR, CDR2 SFDVKD. CDR3 bases: TGTGCCACCAGTGATTCACTAGCGGGAGTGAGGAATGAGCAGTTCTTC. This sequence encodes CATSDSLAGVRNEQFF.

The chain uses TRBV7-8 and TRBJ2-1, with 10 bases identical to TRBD2. With V trimmed by 4 bases and J by 6 bases, 6 bases remained unmatched. The CDR3 spans 15 residues. The germline CDR1 and CDR2 sequences are SGHVS and FQNEAQ. The CDR3 is CASSSSGRGVNEQFF. Here the CDR3 DNA reads TGTGCCAGCAGCTCTAGCGGGAGAGGGGTCAATGAGCAGTTCTTC. Drawing the rest from reference TRBV7-8 and TRBJ2-1, the complete variable domain is GAGVSQSPRYKVAKRGQDVALRCDPISGHVSLFWYQQALGQGPEFLTYFQNEAQLDKSGLPSDRFFAERPEGSVSTLKIQRTQQEDSAVYLCASSSSGRGVNEQFFGPGTRLTVL.

A remark on this clone: Within the sample, other DNA sequences also encode this same CDR3. This rearrangement joins TRBV6-1 to TRBJ1-5; the D gene is possibly TRBD1 (6 bases). The germline gives CDR1 MNHNS, CDR2 SASEGT. V gave up 1 base and J gave up 3 bases, with 10 bases separating them. This CDR3 spans 15 amino acids. The CDR3, as DNA: TGTGCCAGCAGTGAAGGTACAGGGCTCAATCAGCCCCAGCATTTT. Translating it yields CASSEGTGLNQPQHF.

The chain links TRBV3-1 (or the pseudogene TRBV3-2) to TRBJ2-5, with a possible D match to TRBD2 (6 bases). Trimming took 0 bases from V and 2 from J, leaving 19 bases between them. Germline V gives CDR1 LGHDT, CDR2 YNNKEL (reference sequence). The CDR3 extends over 18 amino acids. The CDR3 loop is CASSQDLFGSGQQETQYF. CDR3 DNA: TGTGCCAGCAGCCAAGATCTTTTTGGTAGCGGCCAACAAGAGACCCAGTACTTC.

V usage is TRBV10-1 and J usage is TRBJ1-5; weak D call: TRBD1 (6 bases). The germline CDR1 and CDR2 sequences are WNHNN and SYGVQD (reference sequence). The CDR3 covers 14 residues. The V end lost 9 bases, the J end lost 3 bases, and 15 bases lay between the germline ends. The CDR3 nucleotides read TGCGCCAGGAACCGGGACAAAAACAATCAGCCCCAGCATTTT. Amino acid sequence: CARNRDKNNQPQHF.

V usage is TRBV27 and J usage is TRBJ2-1; D is possibly TRBD2 (5 bases). Germline CDR1 and CDR2: MNHEY and SMNVEV (reference sequence). Trimming shortened V by 2 bases and J by 5 bases, and 16 bases separated the two germline ends. The length of the CDR3 is 16 residues. CDR3 DNA: TGTGCCAGCAGTTTAGGTAAAGGACTCGGGAACAATGAGCAGTTCTTC. It codes for CASSLGKGLGNNEQFF.

The chain carries TRBV7-9 and TRBJ1-2; D perhaps matches TRBD1 (6 bases). V dropped 0 bases and J dropped 2 bases, with 7 bases sitting between them. The CDR3 is made up of 14 amino acids. Germline loops: CDR1 SEHNR, CDR2 FQNEAQ (reference sequence). The CDR3 loop reads CASSLAGTNYGYTF. The DNA of the CDR3 is TGTGCCAGCAGCTTAGCCGGGACAAACTATGGCTACACCTTC. Combining the CDR3 with reference TRBV7-9 and TRBJ1-2 gives the whole variable domain DTGVSQNPRHKITKRGQNVTFRCDPISEHNRLYWYRQTLGQGPEFLTYFQNEAQLEKSRLLSDRFSAERPKGSFSTLEIQRTEQGDSAMYLCASSLAGTNYGYTFGSGTRLTVV.

A few counts support this clone. The V call is TRBV25-1, the J call TRBJ2-7; D is uncertain. The V gene's germline CDR1 is MGHDK and CDR2 SYGVNS. This CDR3 contains 14 residues. V gave up 6 bases and J gave up 6 bases, with 18 bases separating them. The CDR3 nucleotides are TGTGCCAGCAGCTTCAACTTGGAGATGGGCGAGCAGTACTTC. Amino acids: CASSFNLEMGEQYF.

The chain joins TRBV18 to TRBJ1-5, with 9 bases lining up with TRBD1. V dropped 3 bases and J dropped 7; count of bases not matched to a gene: 7. This CDR3 is 15 amino acids long. CDR1 and CDR2 from the germline V gene are KGHSH and LQKENI. In nucleotides, the CDR3 is TGTGCCAGCTCACCGGGACAGGGAGTTGGGCAGCCCCAGCATTTT. Translation gives CASSPGQGVGQPQHF. The variable domain in full, completed from reference TRBV18 and TRBJ1-5, reads NAGVMQNPRHLVRRRGQEARLRCSPMKGHSHVYWYRQLPEEGLKFMVYLQKENIIDESGMPKERFSAEFPKEGPSILRIQQVVRGDSAAYFCASSPGQGVGQPQHFGDGTRLSIL.

The CDR3: CASSAGGTNTEAFF. The CDR3 region has the DNA TGTGCCAGCAGCGCAGGGGGTACGAACACTGAAGCTTTCTTT. The chain combines TRBV5-4 with TRBJ1-1, with 7 nucleotides matching TRBD1. V was pared by 4 bases and J by 1 base, with 4 bases of the junction left unmatched. Germline lookup yields CDR1 SGHNT and CDR2 YYREEE (reference sequence). The CDR3 contains 14 residues. The full variable domain, completed using reference TRBV5-4 and TRBJ1-1, is ETGVTQSPTHLIKTRGQQVTLRCSSQSGHNTVSWYQQALGQGPQFIFQYYREEENGRGNFPPRFSGLQFPNYSSELNVNALELDDSALYLCASSAGGTNTEAFFGQGTRLTVV.

CDR3: CASSLGGESGEQYF. CDR3 DNA: TGTGCCAGCAGCTTAGGGGGGGAGTCTGGCGAGCAGTACTTC. V gene TRBV7-9 combines with J gene TRBJ2-7; D is perhaps TRBD2 (6 bases). Trimming stripped 1 base from V and 6 bases from J, with 13 bases between. Germline assignment: CDR1 SEHNR and CDR2 FQNEAQ (reference sequence). The length of the CDR3 is 14 residues.